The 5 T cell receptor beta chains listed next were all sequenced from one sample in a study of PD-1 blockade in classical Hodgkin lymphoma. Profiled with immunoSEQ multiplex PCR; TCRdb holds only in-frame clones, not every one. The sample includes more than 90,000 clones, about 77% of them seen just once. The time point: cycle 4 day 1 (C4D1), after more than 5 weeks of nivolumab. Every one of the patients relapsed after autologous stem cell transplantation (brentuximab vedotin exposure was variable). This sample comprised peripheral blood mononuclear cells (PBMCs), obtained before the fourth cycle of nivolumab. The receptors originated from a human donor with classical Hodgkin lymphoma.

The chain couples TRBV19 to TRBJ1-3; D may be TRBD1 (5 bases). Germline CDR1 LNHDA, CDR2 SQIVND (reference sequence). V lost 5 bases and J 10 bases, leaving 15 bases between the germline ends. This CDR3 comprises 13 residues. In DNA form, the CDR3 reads TGTGCCAGTAGTTGGGGACCCCTGGGGACCATATATTTT. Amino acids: CASSWGPLGTIYF.

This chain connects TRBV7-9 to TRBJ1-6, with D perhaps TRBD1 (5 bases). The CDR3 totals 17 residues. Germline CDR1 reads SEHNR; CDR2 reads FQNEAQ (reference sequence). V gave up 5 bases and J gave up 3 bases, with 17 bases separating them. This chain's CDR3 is CASSDAGADFYNSPLHF. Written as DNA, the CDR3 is TGTGCCAGCAGCGATGCCGGGGCTGATTTCTATAATTCACCCCTCCACTTT.

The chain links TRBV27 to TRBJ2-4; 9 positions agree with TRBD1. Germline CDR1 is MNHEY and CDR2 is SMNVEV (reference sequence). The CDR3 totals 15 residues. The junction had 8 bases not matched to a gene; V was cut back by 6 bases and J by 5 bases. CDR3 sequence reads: CASRTGTGSQNIQYF. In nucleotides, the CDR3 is TGTGCCAGCAGGACCGGGACAGGGTCCCAAAACATTCAGTACTTC.

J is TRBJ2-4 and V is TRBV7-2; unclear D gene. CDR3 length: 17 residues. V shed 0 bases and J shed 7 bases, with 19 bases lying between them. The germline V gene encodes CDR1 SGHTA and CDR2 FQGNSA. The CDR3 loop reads CASSLAPTVNLMNIQYF. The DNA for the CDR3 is TGTGCCAGCAGCTTAGCGCCAACAGTCAATCTTATGAACATTCAGTACTTC.

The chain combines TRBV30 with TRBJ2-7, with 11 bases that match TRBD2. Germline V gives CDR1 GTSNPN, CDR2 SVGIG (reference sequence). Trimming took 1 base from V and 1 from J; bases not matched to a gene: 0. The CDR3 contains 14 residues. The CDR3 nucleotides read TGTGCCTGGAGTGGACTAGCGGGGTCCTACGAGCAGTACTTC. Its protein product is CAWSGLAGSYEQYF.